These 22 T cell receptor beta chains share one sample of origin, sequenced in a study of STAT5B mutations in CD4+ large granular lymphocyte leukemia. The data were produced by immunoSEQ multiplex PCR, yet TCRdb's version contains in-frame clones alone and is incomplete. The table lists 30,000 to 40,000 clones, approximately 88% of them singletons. Sequenced: CD4+ T cells from blood buffy coats. These receptors were taken from a human donor in good health.

This clone was picked up a small number of times. This chain uses TRBV19 with TRBJ1-2, with D maybe TRBD1 (5 bases). Looked up from germline, CDR1 is LNHDA and CDR2 is SQIVND (reference sequence). This CDR3 spans 13 amino acids. Trimming took off 9 bases at V and 8 bases at J, with 19 bases between the two ends. The CDR3 nucleotides read TGTGCCAGCTCCTCCCAGGGTGTAGGCGGCTACACCTTC. Its translation is CASSSQGVGGYTF.

This chain links TRBV9 with TRBJ1-4; D not certain. This CDR3 region has 15 residues. Trimming took 1 base from V and 3 from J, leaving 10 bases between them. Germline V gives CDR1 SGDLS, CDR2 YYNGEE. The CDR3 DNA sequence: TGTGCCAGCAGCGTAAACGGTGACTCTAATGAAAAACTGTTTTTT. Amino acids: CASSVNGDSNEKLFF.

The V call is TRBV14, the J call TRBJ2-1; TRBD2 is a possible D gene (7 bases). This CDR3 has 17 residues. V was shortened by 1 base and J by 2 bases, with 15 bases between the two germline ends. Germline loops: CDR1 SGHDN, CDR2 FVKESK. CDR3: CASSQVRLRGPYNEQFF. Here the CDR3 DNA reads TGTGCCAGCAGCCAAGTACGCCTGCGGGGGCCCTACAATGAGCAGTTCTTC. The full variable domain, in which reference TRBV14 and TRBJ2-1 provide the parts outside the CDR3, is EAGVTQFPSHSVIEKGQTVTLRCDPISGHDNLYWYRRVMGKEIKFLLHFVKESKQDESGMPNNRFLAERTGGTYSTLKVQPAELEDSGVYFCASSQVRLRGPYNEQFFGPGTRLTVL.

On this clone itself: One junction end does not reproduce the germline sequence, and a read error may be involved. V usage is TRBV7-7 and J usage is TRBJ2-2; D remains ambiguous. CDR3 length: 17 amino acids. Germline-derived CDR1 and CDR2 are SSHAT and FNYEAQ (reference sequence). The CDR3 reads CASSLAPVLGSAGELFF. For the CDR3, the DNA is TGTGCTAGCAGCTTAGCCCCGGTGTTAGGAAGCGCCGGGGAGCTGTTTTTT.

The genes are TRBV5-1 and TRBJ2-7; the match to TRBD1 covers 9 bases. The germline V gene has CDR1 SGHRS and CDR2 YFSETQ. V shed 4 bases, J shed 6 bases, and the junction held 8 bases outside the gene matches. The CDR3 loop spans 14 amino acids. For the CDR3, the DNA is TGCGCCAGCAGCGACCGGGGGACAGGGAGCGAGCAGTACTTC. Translation gives CASSDRGTGSEQYF.

This chain joins TRBV11-3 and TRBJ2-2, with 11 positions matching TRBD1. The CDR3 has 15 residues. The ends lost 6 bases at V and 4 bases at J; junction bases unmatched: 4. Germline V gene lookup returns CDR1 SGHNT and CDR2 YENEEA. The CDR3 sequence is CASSSGQGATGELFF. The DNA of the CDR3 is TGTGCCAGCAGTTCCGGACAGGGGGCCACCGGGGAGCTGTTTTTT.

The J gene is TRBJ1-6, the V gene TRBV9; D gene ambiguous. Trimming removed 0 bases at V and 7 bases at J, with 5 bases between. This CDR3 is built from 13 residues. CDR1 is SGDLS, CDR2 YYNGEE, per germline. The CDR3 spells CASSVEENSPLHF. The CDR3 nucleotides read TGTGCCAGCAGCGTAGAGGAGAATTCACCCCTCCACTTT.

The chain's CDR3 is CASSYPGTRAGELFF. Written as DNA, the CDR3 is TGTGCCAGCAGTTACCCCGGGACCCGGGCCGGGGAGCTGTTTTTT. The chain couples TRBV6-5 to TRBJ2-2; the D call may be TRBD1 or TRBD2 (5 bases each). The CDR3 contains 15 residues. CDR1 is MNHEY, CDR2 SVGAGI, per germline. V was trimmed by 2 bases and J by 6 bases, leaving 13 bases between them.

This clone was observed a handful of times. V is TRBV10-1 and J is TRBJ1-2, with D unclear. Trimming stripped 2 bases from V and 0 bases from J, with 4 bases between. This CDR3 has 13 residues. Germline CDR1 and CDR2: WNHNN and SYGVQD (reference sequence). The CDR3 region has the DNA TGCGCCAGCAGTGAGGGCTCTAACTATGGCTACACCTTC. Translated, it gives CASSEGSNYGYTF.

The chain is built from TRBV10-3 and TRBJ1-5, with D unclear. V shed 0 bases and J shed 9 bases, with 12 bases lying between them. CDR1 ENHRY and CDR2 SYGVKD come from the germline V gene. This CDR3 has 14 amino acids. The CDR3 loop is CAISESTFLGPQHF. CDR3 in DNA: TGTGCCATCAGTGAGTCAACATTTTTGGGGCCCCAGCATTTT.

This chain uses TRBV5-1 with TRBJ2-3; D is undetermined. Trimming took 0 bases from V and 5 from J, leaving 1 base between them. CDR1 is SGHRS, CDR2 YFSETQ, per germline. This CDR3 has 11 amino acids. Written as DNA, the CDR3 is TGCGCCAGCAGCTTGGTAGATACGCAGTATTTT. It codes for CASSLVDTQYF.

This clone appeared a single time. One end of the junction does not line up with germline, which may come from a read error. This chain uses TRBV5-1 with TRBJ1-4, with 12 nucleotides matching TRBD1. This CDR3 contains 16 residues. Germline CDR1 reads SGHRS; CDR2 reads YFSETQ. CDR3 sequence: CTSRGGTGGINEKLFF. The CDR3 DNA follows: TGCACCAGCAGAGGTGGGACAGGGGGCATTAATGAAAAACTGTTTTTT.

The chain employs TRBV6-5 and TRBJ2-1; D perhaps matches TRBD2 (5 bases). The CDR3 is made up of 15 amino acids. CDR1 and CDR2 (germline): MNHEY, SVGAGI. Trimming pared 2 bases from V and 3 bases from J, leaving 11 bases between. CDR3 DNA sequence: TGTGCCAGCAGTTACAAAGGACGGGGCTACAATGAGCAGTTCTTC. It encodes CASSYKGRGYNEQFF.

Here the CDR3 DNA reads TGTGCCAGCAGCTCGATAGCGGGAGTAGGAACAGATACGCAGTATTTT. Protein product: CASSSIAGVGTDTQYF. This sequence joins TRBV5-4 and TRBJ2-3; TRBD2 matches 9 bases. CDR3 length: 16 residues. V dropped 3 bases and J dropped 3; count of bases not matched to a gene: 8. CDR1 and CDR2 (germline): SGHNT, YYREEE (reference sequence).

The J gene is TRBJ2-2, the V gene TRBV19, with 8 bases that match TRBD1. V shed 8 bases and J 1 base; nucleotides not matched to a gene: 6. Per the germline V gene, CDR1 is LNHDA and CDR2 is SQIVND (reference sequence). The CDR3 runs to 15 residues. The chain's CDR3 is CASSDRGMNTGELFF. The DNA for the CDR3 is TGTGCCAGTTCCGACAGGGGCATGAACACCGGGGAGCTGTTTTTT. Based on the CDR3 plus reference TRBV19 and TRBJ2-2, the full variable domain is DGGITQSPKYLFRKEGQNVTLSCEQNLNHDAMYWYRQDPGQGLRLIYYSQIVNDFQKGDIAEGYSVSREKKESFPLTVTSAQKNPTAFYLCASSDRGMNTGELFFGEGSRLTVL.

The chain joins TRBV5-4 to TRBJ2-5; 10 bases fit TRBD1. There are 15 residues in the CDR3. CDR1 is SGHNT, CDR2 YYREEE, per germline (reference sequence). Germline trimming cut 2 bases from V and 5 bases from J; bases unmatched to any gene: 6. The CDR3 here is CASSFQTGGYETQYF. The CDR3 coding sequence is TGTGCCAGCAGCTTCCAGACAGGGGGCTATGAGACCCAGTACTTC. Filled out from reference TRBV5-4 and TRBJ2-5, the complete variable domain reads ETGVTQSPTHLIKTRGQQVTLRCSSQSGHNTVSWYQQALGQGPQFIFQYYREEENGRGNFPPRFSGLQFPNYSSELNVNALELDDSALYLCASSFQTGGYETQYFGPGTRLLVL.

The chain is built from TRBV28 and TRBJ1-2; D call uncertain. Germline V CDR1 and CDR2: MDHEN, SYDVKM. This CDR3 comprises 14 residues. V was pared by 6 bases and J by 9 bases, with 20 bases between. The CDR3 region has the DNA TGTGCCAGCAGGTTGTCGGTCACAAGGAAAAGCTACACCTTC. Residues: CASRLSVTRKSYTF.

The chain employs TRBV2 and TRBJ2-5; D is unclear. The germline V and J ends were trimmed by 5 bases and 2 bases, with 0 bases remaining between them. The CDR3 extends over 10 amino acids. Germline assignment: CDR1 SNHLY and CDR2 FYNNEI. The CDR3 bases are TGTGCCAGCAGTCAAGAGACCCAGTACTTC. This encodes CASSQETQYF.

The rearrangement joins TRBV15 to TRBJ1-3, with unresolved D. The CDR3 consists of 15 residues. V was pared by 5 bases and J by 1 base, with 12 bases between. Germline V gene lookup returns CDR1 LNHNV and CDR2 YYDKDF (reference sequence). CDR3 amino acids: CATSAPPGSGNTIYF. The CDR3 nucleotides are TGTGCCACCAGCGCTCCCCCGGGATCTGGAAACACCATATATTTT. The full variable domain, rest sourced from reference TRBV15 and TRBJ1-3, is DAMVIQNPRYQVTQFGKPVTLSCSQTLNHNVMYWYQQKSSQAPKLLFHYYDKDFNNEADTPDNFQSRRPNTSFCFLDIRSPGLGDTAMYLCATSAPPGSGNTIYFGEGSWLTVV.

The chain is built from TRBV6-5 and TRBJ1-2; D perhaps matches TRBD1 (5 bases). The V end was cut by 2 bases, the J end by 4 bases, with 11 bases between. Germline V lookup: CDR1 MNHEY, CDR2 SVGAGI. This CDR3 has 14 residues. CDR3 protein: CASSYQGDSYGYTF. CDR3 in DNA: TGTGCCAGCAGTTACCAGGGCGATAGCTATGGCTACACCTTC.

The chain recombines TRBV5-4 with TRBJ2-2; D is undetermined. The germline V gene encodes CDR1 SGHNT and CDR2 YYREEE (reference sequence). V was trimmed by 5 bases and J by 0 bases, leaving 8 bases between them. The CDR3 is made up of 14 amino acids. The CDR3 sequence: CASRAGPNTGELFF. In DNA, the CDR3 is TGTGCCAGCAGGGCCGGCCCGAACACCGGGGAGCTGTTTTTT.

This rearrangement joins TRBV6-1 to TRBJ2-7, with D uncertain. Trimming cost V 4 bases and J 2 bases, with 12 bases left between them. There are 14 residues in the CDR3. Germline CDR1 and CDR2: MNHNS and SASEGT. The chain's CDR3 is CASSARQRAYEQYF. In nucleotides, the CDR3 is TGTGCCAGCAGTGCCCGACAACGAGCCTACGAGCAGTACTTC.